The source of this T cell receptor (beta chain) is a study of immune evolution from preneoplasia to lung adenocarcinoma. Note on this clone: An end of the junction differs from the germline gene, which may be a read error.

Nucleic acids came from premalignant or tumor cells enriched by macro-dissection. Per germline, CDR1 SGHVS and CDR2 FQNEAQ. This CDR3 comprises 14 residues. Method: immunoSEQ multiplex PCR; TCRdb's copy keeps in-frame clones and lacks some. This sample carries some 5,100 clones, around three quarters of them seen once, and the ten largest clones take about 7%. Sequencing input: FFPE minimally invasive lung adenocarcinoma tissue. The chain links TRBV7-8 to TRBJ1-3; possibly TRBD1 for D (6 bases). The sequence derives from a person aged 60-80 years with lung adenocarcinoma. CDR3 DNA sequence: TGTGCCAGCAGCTTAGGGACAGCTGGGAACACCATATATTTT. It yields the protein CASSLGTAGNTIYF.